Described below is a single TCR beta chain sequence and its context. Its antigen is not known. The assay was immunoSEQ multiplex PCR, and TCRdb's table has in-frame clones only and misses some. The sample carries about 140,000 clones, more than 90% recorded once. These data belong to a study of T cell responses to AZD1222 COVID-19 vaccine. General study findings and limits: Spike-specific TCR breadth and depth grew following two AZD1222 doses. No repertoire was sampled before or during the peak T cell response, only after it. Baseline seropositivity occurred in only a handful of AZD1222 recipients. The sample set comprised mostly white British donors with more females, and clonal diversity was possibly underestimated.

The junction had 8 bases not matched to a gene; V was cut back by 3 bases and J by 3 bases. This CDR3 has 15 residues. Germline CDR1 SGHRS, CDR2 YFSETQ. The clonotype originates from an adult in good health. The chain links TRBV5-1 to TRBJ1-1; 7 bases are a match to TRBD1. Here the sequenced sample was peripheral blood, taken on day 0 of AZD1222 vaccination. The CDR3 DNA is TGCGCCAGCAGCTCCTTGACAGGGTCGGACACTGAAGCTTTCTTT. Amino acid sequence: CASSSLTGSDTEAFF.